This paragraph covers one TCR beta chain sequence. The sample belongs to a study of blood T cell repertoires in COVID-19. Whole-study context: There were acute and convalescent COVID-19 samples, and they came from the United States, Italy and Spain. From T cells, B-cell-depleted T cells, or PBMCs came the material, which was cDNA or gDNA.

Under the authors' procedure: Nucleated cell counts were estimated from reference gene primer amplification. This table comes from immunoSEQ multiplex PCR, and its TCRdb copy is limited to in-frame clones, with some not included. V and J calls and clone size come straight from that table; D and trimming were deduced from the DNA. This table has 83,000 or so clones, 60% to 85% appearing once. This sequence originates from a woman aged 80 or over with acute or convalescent COVID-19. The sample consisted of peripheral blood.

CDR3 nucleotides: TGTGCCAGCAGCCAAGGGGACAGGGGGCGAGCTGGCTACACCTTC. Residues: CASSQGDRGRAGYTF. The V and J genes are TRBV3-1 (or the pseudogene TRBV3-2) and TRBJ1-2; 12 bases line up with TRBD1. CDR3 length equals 15 residues. Germline V gene data show CDR1 as LGHDT and CDR2 as YNNKEL (reference sequence). J gave up 7 bases and V 1 base, and 4 bases lay outside the gene matches.